The 27 T cell receptor beta chains in this list originate from one sample, sequenced in a study of vaccination effects on CD4 cells after COVID-19. Peptide-pool stimulation followed by sequencing identified expanded antigen-specific CD4+ clonotypes in the ViraFEST assay. The culture ran for 10 days, and then CD4+ T cells were isolated. All study participants received two doses of BNT162b2 or mRNA-1273 vaccine. Sequenced by immunoSEQ multiplex PCR; TCRdb stores in-frame clones only, minus some. This sample yields roughly 59,000 clones, of which 60% to 80% are seen a single time; 1.5% to 2% belongs to the top ten. Their cognate antigens are unknown. This material consisted of CD4+ T cells from PBMCs cultured with HCoV-OC43 spike peptides, taken after COVID-19 vaccination. Subset of the sample: HCoV-OC43 spike overlapping peptide pool stimulation. All receptors come from a human donor who received a COVID-19 vaccine.

The sample holds a few counts of this clone. The chain joins TRBV5-4 to TRBJ2-2; 9 bases map to TRBD1. The germline CDR1 and CDR2 sequences are SGHNT and YYREEE (reference sequence). The CDR3 runs 16 residues. V shed 2 bases and J 7 bases; nucleotides not matched to a gene: 9. For the CDR3, the DNA is TGTGCCAGCAGCTTTCCGGGACAGGGTAAGAGCGGGGAGCTGTTTTTT. This translates into CASSFPGQGKSGELFF.

The chain combines TRBV7-8 with TRBJ1-2; D gene unclear. Germline CDR1 SGHVS, CDR2 FQNEAQ. V was clipped by 6 bases and J by 3 bases, with 11 bases between them. The CDR3 consists of 13 residues. CDR3 DNA sequence: TGTGCCAGCAGGCCCCCTGGGGACTATGGCTACACCTTC. Amino acid sequence: CASRPPGDYGYTF.

This clone was counted between two and nine times. This chain joins TRBV7-6 and TRBJ2-2, with D possibly matching TRBD2 (6 bases). With 5 bases removed from V and 2 bases from J, the gap between germline ends came to 15 bases. There are 16 residues in the CDR3. Germline values: CDR1 SGHVS, CDR2 FNYEAQ. The CDR3 sequence is CASSPAAGLNTGELFF. CDR3 in DNA: TGTGCCAGCAGCCCTGCAGCGGGTCTTAACACCGGGGAGCTGTTTTTT.

The chain has TRBV7-3 and TRBJ1-6; the match to TRBD1 covers 9 bases. Germline CDR1 is SGHTA and CDR2 is FQGTGA. V gave up 0 bases and J gave up 9 bases; unmatched junction bases: 3. The CDR3 sequence is 15 residues long. The CDR3 here is CASSLTGQGSSPLHF. DNA of the CDR3: TGTGCCAGCAGCTTAACGGGACAGGGAAGTTCACCCCTCCACTTT.

This clone was seen a single time. The rearrangement uses TRBV5-1 and TRBJ1-1, with D tentatively TRBD1 (6 bases). V was shortened by 4 bases and J by 3 bases, with 10 bases between the two germline ends. Germline lookup yields CDR1 SGHRS and CDR2 YFSETQ. This CDR3 has 13 residues. CDR3 sequence (DNA): TGCGCCAGCAGCCGCGGACAGTACACTGAAGCTTTCTTT. Amino acid sequence: CASSRGQYTEAFF.

DNA for the CDR3: TGTGCCAGCAGTCCAGACTTGAGGGTGGACAGGGGTAAAAGCACCGGGGAGCTGTTTTTT. Its translation is CASSPDLRVDRGKSTGELFF. The gene calls are TRBV27 and TRBJ2-2, with TRBD1 identical over 9 bases. Germline CDR1 MNHEY, CDR2 SMNVEV (reference sequence). The J segment lost 4 bases and the V segment lost 5 bases, leaving 20 bases of the junction unmatched. This CDR3 is 20 amino acids long.

This rearrangement joins TRBV6-6 to TRBJ2-2; D might be TRBD1 (5 bases). V lost 7 bases, J lost 5 bases, and 11 bases lay in between. This CDR3 region has 13 residues. Looked up from germline, CDR1 is MNHNY and CDR2 is SVGAGI (reference sequence). The CDR3 spells CASNRTPTGELFF. CDR3 coding DNA: TGTGCCAGCAACCGGACACCGACCGGGGAGCTGTTTTTT.

J is TRBJ1-4 and V is TRBV19; 7 bases line up with TRBD1. V dropped 6 bases and J dropped 7; count of bases not matched to a gene: 14. Germline CDR1 and CDR2: LNHDA and SQIVND (reference sequence). The CDR3 has 16 residues. CDR3 region: CASSSRDSSSGEKLFF. The CDR3 region has the DNA TGTGCCAGTAGCTCCCGGGACAGCTCCTCGGGTGAAAAACTGTTTTTT.

CDR3: CASSEKKGASGGPLSEQYV. The CDR3 DNA is TGTGCCAGCAGCGAAAAAAAAGGAGCTAGCGGGGGCCCCTTATCCGAGCAGTACGTC. The chain has TRBV21-1 and TRBJ2-7; TRBD2 reflects the table's D call only, with no check against the DNA. TRBV21-1 is classified as a pseudogene. CDR3 length: 19 amino acids.

This clone was observed a few times. The chain has TRBV7-9 and TRBJ1-6; D is undetermined. CDR1 and CDR2 from the germline V gene are SEHNR and FQNEAQ (reference sequence). The CDR3 loop spans 12 amino acids. Between the trimmed V and J ends, which lost 5 bases and 5 bases, there was a span of 4 bases. The CDR3 loop is CASSENNSPLHF. CDR3 in DNA: TGTGCCAGCAGCGAAAATAATTCACCCCTCCACTTT. Filled out from reference TRBV7-9 and TRBJ1-6, the complete variable domain reads DTGVSQNPRHKITKRGQNVTFRCDPISEHNRLYWYRQTLGQGPEFLTYFQNEAQLEKSRLLSDRFSAERPKGSFSTLEIQRTEQGDSAMYLCASSENNSPLHFGNGTRLTVT.

The chain links TRBV11-2 to TRBJ2-7; perhaps TRBD1 as D (6 bases). With 3 bases removed from V and 1 base from J, the gap between germline ends came to 13 bases. The V gene's germline CDR1 is SGHAT and CDR2 FQNNGV. This CDR3 region has 15 residues. CDR3: CASSLTGSFSYEQYV. CDR3 coding DNA: TGTGCCAGCAGCTTGACAGGTAGTTTTTCCTACGAGCAGTACGTC.

This chain links TRBV18 with TRBJ1-1; D possibly corresponds to TRBD1 (5 bases). The germline V and J ends were trimmed by 6 bases and 0 bases, with 11 bases remaining between them. CDR1 is KGHSH and CDR2 is LQKENI in the germline V gene. The CDR3 sequence is 14 residues long. The CDR3 spells CASSGDGLNTEAFF. The CDR3 DNA sequence: TGTGCCAGCTCCGGGGACGGTCTGAACACTGAAGCTTTCTTT.

The sample holds a few counts of this clone. The chain carries TRBV3-1 (or the pseudogene TRBV3-2) and TRBJ2-1; D perhaps matches TRBD2 (5 bases). Trimming cost V 3 bases and J 2 bases, with 17 bases left between them. CDR1 and CDR2 (germline): LGHDT, YNNKEL (reference sequence). The CDR3 covers 17 residues. The CDR3 is CASSHITRGPTYNEQFF. The CDR3 nucleotides read TGTGCCAGCAGCCACATTACTAGAGGCCCTACCTACAATGAGCAGTTCTTC.

The CDR3 coding sequence is TGTGCCAGCAAGACCGGGACTAGCGGGGCCAATGAGCAGTTCTTC. Translation gives CASKTGTSGANEQFF. This sequence joins TRBV7-2 and TRBJ2-1; 13 bases agree with TRBD2. The ends lost 7 bases at V and 6 bases at J; junction bases unmatched: 6. The length of the CDR3 is 15 residues. The germline CDR1 and CDR2 sequences are SGHTA and FQGNSA.

This clone was recorded a few times. The chain recombines TRBV11-3 with TRBJ1-1; 7 bases agree with TRBD1. There are 15 residues in the CDR3. V dropped 5 bases and J dropped 5; count of bases not matched to a gene: 11. CDR1 is SGHNT and CDR2 is YENEEA in the germline V gene. Here the CDR3 reads CASSPGQGEGTEAFF. CDR3 in DNA: TGTGCCAGCAGCCCCGGGCAGGGGGAAGGAACTGAAGCTTTCTTT.

The chain couples TRBV7-2 to TRBJ2-1; D not resolved. V was shortened by 1 base and J by 4 bases, with 8 bases between the two germline ends. Germline V CDR1 and CDR2: SGHTA, FQGNSA. The CDR3 is 14 residues long. CDR3 protein: CASSLVGLYNEQFF. The CDR3 bases are TGTGCCAGCAGCTTAGTTGGTCTATACAATGAGCAGTTCTTC.

CDR3 protein: CASSPEFETQYF. Here the CDR3 DNA reads TGCGCCAGCAGCCCGGAGTTCGAGACCCAGTACTTC. The chain employs TRBV5-1 and TRBJ2-5; D remains ambiguous. CDR1 SGHRS and CDR2 YFSETQ come from the germline V gene. The CDR3 covers 12 residues. Trimming stripped 4 bases from V and 5 bases from J, with 9 bases between.

This sequence joins TRBV27 and TRBJ2-1; 10 bases are a match to TRBD1. CDR1 is MNHEY and CDR2 is SMNVEV in the germline V gene (reference sequence). V was pared by 6 bases and J by 8 bases, with 13 bases of the junction left unmatched. There are 16 residues in the CDR3. The CDR3 region is CASRTLFRDRGYEQFF. The CDR3 DNA follows: TGTGCCAGCAGAACCCTATTCCGGGACAGGGGCTATGAGCAGTTCTTC.

The chain has TRBV6-5 and TRBJ2-5; D possibly corresponds to TRBD1 (7 bases). V shed 2 bases and J shed 7 bases, with 14 bases lying between them. Germline V gene sequence: CDR1 MNHEY, CDR2 SVGAGI. This CDR3 has 14 residues. The CDR3 sequence is CASSYVGRGVTQYF. Here the CDR3 DNA reads TGTGCCAGCAGTTACGTTGGCAGGGGGGTGACCCAGTACTTC.

V usage is TRBV4-1 and J usage is TRBJ1-6; D not certain. The germline V and J ends were trimmed by 1 base and 8 bases, with 15 bases remaining between them. CDR1 and CDR2 (germline): MGHRA, YSYEKL. CDR3 length: 16 residues. In DNA form, the CDR3 reads TGCGCCAGCAGCCAAGTTTATCCGTTGACTTATTCACCCCTCCACTTT. This translates into CASSQVYPLTYSPLHF.

The J gene is TRBJ1-3, the V gene TRBV6-5, with D uncertain. The CDR3 runs 12 residues. V lost 7 bases and J lost 8, with 12 bases in between. Germline lookup yields CDR1 MNHEY and CDR2 SVGAGI. In DNA form, the CDR3 reads TGTGCCAGCACTCTCGACGTATACACCATATATTTT. Its translation is CASTLDVYTIYF.

The rearrangement joins TRBV24-1 to TRBJ1-2; 9 bases are a match to TRBD1. V shed 4 bases, J shed 8 bases, and the junction held 4 bases outside the gene matches. CDR1 and CDR2 (germline): KGHDR, SFDVKD. The CDR3 sequence is 13 residues long. The CDR3 region is CATSDYRGHGYTF. The CDR3 region has the DNA TGTGCCACCAGTGACTACAGGGGGCACGGCTACACCTTC.

This clone has just one count. This rearrangement joins TRBV5-1 to TRBJ2-2; the match to TRBD1 covers 7 bases. This CDR3 comprises 16 residues. The V and J ends lost 4 bases and 1 base, in that order; junction bases with no gene match: 7. Germline-derived CDR1 and CDR2 are SGHRS and YFSETQ. The CDR3 DNA sequence: TGCGCCAGCAGCGGGTCCGGGACAGTGAACACCGGGGAGCTGTTTTTT. Translating it yields CASSGSGTVNTGELFF.

The V gene is TRBV5-1, the J gene TRBJ1-4; no firm D call. CDR1 SGHRS and CDR2 YFSETQ come from the germline V gene. V was clipped by 0 bases and J by 8 bases, with 20 bases between them. CDR3 length equals 17 residues. For the CDR3, the DNA is TGCGCCAGCAGCTTGGCCGGGGTCTCCTCCCTAGGGGAAAAACTGTTTTTT. It yields the protein CASSLAGVSSLGEKLFF. Filled out from reference TRBV5-1 and TRBJ1-4, the complete variable domain reads KAGVTQTPRYLIKTRGQQVTLSCSPISGHRSVSWYQQTPGQGLQFLFEYFSETQRNKGNFPGRFSGRQFSNSRSEMNVSTLELGDSALYLCASSLAGVSSLGEKLFFGSGTQLSVL.

V gene TRBV27 combines with J gene TRBJ1-5; no clear D. V was pared by 3 bases and J by 4 bases, with 16 bases between. There are 16 residues in the CDR3. CDR1 MNHEY and CDR2 SMNVEV come from the germline V gene (reference sequence). The CDR3 here is CASSFSQGNGNQPQHF. The CDR3 DNA reads as TGTGCCAGCAGTTTCTCGCAAGGGAATGGTAATCAGCCCCAGCATTTT.

The V and J genes are TRBV2 and TRBJ1-3, with D possibly TRBD1 on 5 matching bases. CDR1 is SNHLY, CDR2 FYNNEI, per germline. V lost 5 bases and J lost 0, with 8 bases in between. The CDR3 loop spans 14 amino acids. The CDR3 coding sequence is TGTGCCAGCAGTCGGACACGCTCTGGAAACACCATATATTTT. Protein product: CASSRTRSGNTIYF.

The chain links TRBV5-8 to TRBJ2-7; D may be TRBD2 (7 bases). Per germline, CDR1 SGHTS and CDR2 YDEGEE. The CDR3 is 13 amino acids. V was shortened by 4 bases and J by 7 bases, with 15 bases between the two germline ends. CDR3 residues: CASSLRRGGEQYV. For the CDR3, the DNA is TGTGCCAGCAGCCTACGGAGGGGGGGAGAGCAGTACGTC.